The 4 T cell receptor beta chains reported below all come from one sample, sequenced in a study of cytomegalovirus exposure and HLA in healthy donors. The PCR employed 60 Vbeta primers together with 13 Jbeta primers. The assay was immunoSEQ multiplex PCR, and TCRdb's table has in-frame clones only and misses some. There are roughly 63,000 clones in the sample; around 68% occur only once, and approximately 23% lies in the top ten. Sequencing used PBMCs. The receptors shown here come from a man aged 50 to 60 in good health and CMV-seropositive.

V is TRBV7-8 and J is TRBJ2-7; the match to TRBD2 covers 9 bases. Germline values: CDR1 SGHVS, CDR2 FQNEAQ. The V gene end was trimmed by 8 bases and the J gene end by 4 bases; junction bases not matched to a gene: 18. CDR3 length: 17 residues. As DNA, the CDR3 is TGTGCCAGCGCCCAGGGCGAGCGGGAGGTTCTATCGTACGAGCAGTACTTC. This gives the protein CASAQGEREVLSYEQYF.

This chain links TRBV4-1 with TRBJ1-5, with a tentative D call TRBD1 (6 bases). Per germline, CDR1 MGHRA and CDR2 YSYEKL. The CDR3 runs 13 residues. Trimming shortened V by 1 base and J by 5 bases, and 6 bases separated the two germline ends. CDR3 bases: TGCGCCAGCAGCCAAGGGGGGCATCAGCCCCAGCATTTT. It codes for CASSQGGHQPQHF.

V and J are TRBV7-9 and TRBJ2-7; D possibly corresponds to TRBD1 (6 bases). The germline V gene encodes CDR1 SEHNR and CDR2 FQNEAQ (reference sequence). The CDR3 has 18 residues. V was pared by 6 bases and J by 4 bases, with 28 bases between. This CDR3 reads CASSTNQPNGPRGYEQYF. The CDR3 bases are TGTGCCAGCAGTACCAACCAGCCAAACGGGCCCAGGGGTTACGAGCAGTACTTC. The full variable domain, in which reference TRBV7-9 and TRBJ2-7 provide the parts outside the CDR3, is DTGVSQNPRHKITKRGQNVTFRCDPISEHNRLYWYRQTLGQGPEFLTYFQNEAQLEKSRLLSDRFSAERPKGSFSTLEIQRTEQGDSAMYLCASSTNQPNGPRGYEQYFGPGTRLTVT.

This rearrangement joins TRBV11-2 to TRBJ1-1; 8 positions match TRBD1. The germline CDR1 and CDR2 sequences are SGHAT and FQNNGV. There are 14 residues in the CDR3. V shed 8 bases and J 4 bases; nucleotides not matched to a gene: 9. CDR3 in DNA: TGTGCCAGCCGCGTAACAGGGGGAAGCACTGAAGCTTTCTTT. This translates into CASRVTGGSTEAFF.